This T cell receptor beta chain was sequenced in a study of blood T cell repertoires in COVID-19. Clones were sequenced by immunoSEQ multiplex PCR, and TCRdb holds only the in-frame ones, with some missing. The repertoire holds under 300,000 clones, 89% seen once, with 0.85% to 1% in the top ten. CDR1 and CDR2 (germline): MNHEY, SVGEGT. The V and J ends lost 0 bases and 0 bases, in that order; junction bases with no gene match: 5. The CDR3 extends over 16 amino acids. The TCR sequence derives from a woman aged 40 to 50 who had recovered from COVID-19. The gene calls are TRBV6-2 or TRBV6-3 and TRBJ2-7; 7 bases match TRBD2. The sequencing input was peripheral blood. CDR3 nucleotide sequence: TGTGCCAGCAGTTACTCCGCTAGCGGAATCTCCTACGAGCAGTACTTC. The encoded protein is CASSYSASGISYEQYF.